The next 25 T cell receptor beta chains were all read from a single sample in a study of shared clonotypes between healthy human individuals. Profiled with immunoSEQ multiplex PCR; TCRdb holds only in-frame clones, not every one. The sample consists of some 350,000 clones, approximately 79% of them appearing once. The sample consisted of memory CD4+ T cells sorted from blood. The subset denotes: CD45RA-negative fraction. Receptors were obtained from a man in his thirties or forties in good health.

The gene calls are TRBV14 and TRBJ1-1; D remains unclear. V gave up 1 base and J gave up 4 bases, with 13 bases separating them. This CDR3 is built from 15 residues. Germline V gives CDR1 SGHDN, CDR2 FVKESK. The CDR3 here is CASSQVTGVSTEAFF. CDR3 nucleotides: TGTGCCAGCAGCCAAGTAACCGGGGTAAGCACTGAAGCTTTCTTT.

Comments on this clone: A clone one base away is much larger, so this may be a read error. V usage is TRBV6-5 and J usage is TRBJ1-5; D is uncertain. Germline V gene lookup returns CDR1 MNHEY and CDR2 SVGAGI. This CDR3 has 14 amino acids. V lost 4 bases and J 3 bases, leaving 10 bases between the germline ends. The CDR3 protein is CASSSTHNNQPQHF. The CDR3 DNA is TGTGCCAGCAGTTCAACGCATAACAATCAGCCCCAGCATTTT.

The chain has TRBV14 and TRBJ2-1, with D perhaps matching TRBD1 (6 bases). The germline gives CDR1 SGHDN, CDR2 FVKESK. Trimming cost V 0 bases and J 9 bases, with 24 bases left between them. The CDR3 is made up of 18 amino acids. The CDR3 loop reads CASSQENFLGGRLGEQFF. The CDR3 region has the DNA TGTGCCAGCAGCCAAGAAAATTTTCTTGGGGGCCGGTTAGGTGAGCAGTTCTTC.

This rearrangement joins TRBV6-9 to TRBJ1-2; possibly TRBD1 for D (6 bases). The length of the CDR3 is 15 residues. CDR1 and CDR2 (germline): MNHGY, SVAAGI. V gave up 6 bases and J gave up 1 base, with 15 bases separating them. As DNA, the CDR3 is TGTGCCAGCAGCCCCCAAGGGGGGGATAACTATGGCTACACCTTC. It yields the protein CASSPQGGDNYGYTF.

This chain joins TRBV11-2 and TRBJ2-1; 7 bases are shared with TRBD1. Losses at the gene ends were 5 bases for V and 4 bases for J; bases not matched to a gene: 11. CDR3 length: 16 residues. Germline V gives CDR1 SGHAT, CDR2 FQNNGV. Here the CDR3 reads CASSPLTGALYNEQFF. DNA of the CDR3: TGTGCCAGCAGCCCATTAACAGGGGCGTTATACAATGAGCAGTTCTTC.

V usage is TRBV18 and J usage is TRBJ2-1, with D uncertain. The V and J ends lost 1 base and 9 bases respectively, with 4 bases between them. Germline CDR1 and CDR2: KGHSH and LQKENI. The CDR3 sequence is 11 residues long. CDR3: CASSPRAEQFF. The CDR3 DNA follows: TGTGCCAGCTCACCACGGGCTGAGCAGTTCTTC.

As concerns this clone: Other nucleotide sequences in the sample specify the same CDR3. The rearrangement joins TRBV5-1 to TRBJ1-2; no clear D gene. CDR1 is SGHRS, CDR2 YFSETQ, per germline. Trimming left V 0 bases short and J 0 bases short, with 6 bases between. The CDR3 is made up of 14 amino acids. The CDR3 DNA reads as TGCGCCAGCAGCTTGGAGAGCCCTAACTATGGCTACACCTTC. Translating gives CASSLESPNYGYTF.

This chain links TRBV29-1 with TRBJ2-2; TRBD2 might be the D (5 bases). The CDR3 consists of 13 residues. Trimming removed 0 bases at V and 7 bases at J, with 9 bases between. Germline V gene lookup returns CDR1 SQVTM and CDR2 ANQGSEA. The CDR3 DNA is TGCAGCGTTGAAGAGCCTCGGGGCGGGGAGCTGTTTTTT. It codes for CSVEEPRGGELFF.

This rearrangement joins TRBV28 to TRBJ2-7; 14 bases align to TRBD2. Germline V gives CDR1 MDHEN, CDR2 SYDVKM. With V trimmed by 4 bases and J by 3 bases, 26 bases remained unmatched. CDR3 length equals 23 residues. The CDR3 sequence is CASSSYLGDPGTSGSATLYEQYF. In DNA, the CDR3 is TGTGCCAGCAGTTCCTACCTAGGGGACCCAGGGACTAGCGGGAGCGCAACTCTCTACGAGCAGTACTTC.

This clone showed up just a few times. The chain has TRBV10-3 and TRBJ2-2; D assignment may be TRBD1 or TRBD2 (5 bases each). Germline V lookup: CDR1 ENHRY, CDR2 SYGVKD. V was clipped by 10 bases and J by 7 bases, with 16 bases between them. The CDR3 loop spans 13 amino acids. The CDR3, as DNA: TGTGCCAGTACCGGGACCAGCGACGGGGAGCTGTTTTTT. It encodes CASTGTSDGELFF.

This clone came up a few times. This chain joins TRBV7-3 and TRBJ2-2, with TRBD2 matching 8 bases. The trim removed 3 bases at V and 5 bases at J, leaving 2 bases unmatched. CDR3 size: 14 residues. Germline CDR1 is SGHTA and CDR2 is FQGTGA. CDR3 DNA: TGTGCCAGCAGCTTCGGGAGGGATACCGGGGAGCTGTTTTTT. It yields the protein CASSFGRDTGELFF. Full variable domain (remainder filled in from reference TRBV7-3 and TRBJ2-2): GAGVSQTPSNKVTEKGKYVELRCDPISGHTALYWYRQSLGQGPEFLIYFQGTGAADDSGLPNDRFFAVRPEGSVSTLKIQRTERGDSAVYLCASSFGRDTGELFFGEGSRLTVL.

A word on this clone: The same CDR3 is also encoded by other DNA sequences in this sample. This chain uses TRBV18 with TRBJ2-7, with 9 bases aligning to TRBD1. V shed 6 bases and J 3 bases; nucleotides not matched to a gene: 3. The CDR3 is made up of 13 amino acids. Germline CDR1 is KGHSH and CDR2 is LQKENI. CDR3 sequence (DNA): TGTGCCAGCTCTCGGGACAGGGACTACGAGCAGTACTTC. This sequence encodes CASSRDRDYEQYF.

The chain employs TRBV6-6 and TRBJ1-5; D gene unclear. Trimming removed 2 bases at V and 5 bases at J, with 4 bases between. Germline V lookup: CDR1 MNHNY, CDR2 SVGAGI (reference sequence). This CDR3 comprises 12 residues. The CDR3 here is CASSYGDQPQHF. Written as DNA, the CDR3 is TGTGCCAGCAGTTACGGGGATCAGCCCCAGCATTTT.

This sequence joins TRBV27 and TRBJ1-5; D is unclear. V lost 9 bases and J lost 4, with 16 bases in between. CDR1 MNHEY and CDR2 SMNVEV come from the germline V gene (reference sequence). There are 14 residues in the CDR3. The CDR3 DNA follows: TGTGCCAGAGCATCGAGTTCGAGAAATCAGCCCCAGCATTTT. This codes for CARASSSRNQPQHF.

The rearrangement links TRBV19 to TRBJ2-1; D gene uncertain. With 2 bases removed from V and 7 bases from J, the gap between germline ends came to 18 bases. This CDR3 contains 16 residues. CDR1 and CDR2 from the germline V gene are LNHDA and SQIVND (reference sequence). DNA of the CDR3: TGTGCCAGTAGTATATCGATGATTTCCCTCGGGAATGAGCAGTTCTTC. As protein: CASSISMISLGNEQFF.

In its sample, this clone was seen a few times. CDR3 nucleotide sequence: TGTGCCAGCAGGTCTGACCGGACGCGGACCCAGTACTTC. It codes for CASRSDRTRTQYF. The chain links TRBV28 to TRBJ2-5; D not resolved. CDR1 MDHEN and CDR2 SYDVKM come from the germline V gene. V lost 6 bases and J lost 7, with 15 bases in between. The length of the CDR3 is 13 residues.

The V and J genes are TRBV11-3 and TRBJ2-5; D unclear. Germline CDR1 reads SGHNT; CDR2 reads YENEEA. Trimming cost V 7 bases and J 1 base, with 7 bases left between them. The CDR3 has 12 residues. Written as DNA, the CDR3 is TGTGCCAGCAAGGGCAGCCAAGAGACCCAGTACTTC. Amino acids: CASKGSQETQYF.

As regards this clone: The sample contains more than one DNA sequence encoding this CDR3. J is TRBJ1-1 and V is TRBV19; D is unresolved. V gave up 6 bases and J gave up 5 bases, with 13 bases separating them. The V gene's germline CDR1 is LNHDA and CDR2 SQIVND (reference sequence). This CDR3 has 13 residues. The CDR3 region has the DNA TGTGCCAGTAGCCTAGGAGGAGTAACTGAAGCTTTCTTT. Its protein product is CASSLGGVTEAFF.

V gene TRBV30 combines with J gene TRBJ2-1; 8 bases align to TRBD2. The CDR3 runs 15 residues. V was clipped by 2 bases and J by 4 bases; unmatched bases: 7. The germline CDR1 and CDR2 sequences are GTSNPN and SVGIG (reference sequence). The CDR3 region has the DNA TGTGCCTGGAGTAACCCCACTAGCGGATACAATGAGCAGTTCTTC. Amino acid sequence: CAWSNPTSGYNEQFF.

The chain uses TRBV5-1 and TRBJ2-2, with 9 bases aligning to TRBD1. After removal of 4 bases from V and 6 bases from J, the junction contained 10 bases not matched to a gene. CDR3 length equals 16 residues. Germline V CDR1 and CDR2: SGHRS, YFSETQ. In DNA form, the CDR3 reads TGCGCCAGCAGCCCCTACTTTGGACAGGGGTCCGGGGAGCTGTTTTTT. Translation: CASSPYFGQGSGELFF.

The chain employs TRBV9 and TRBJ2-3, with D possibly matching TRBD2 (6 bases). CDR1 and CDR2 from the germline V gene are SGDLS and YYNGEE. V was pared by 3 bases and J by 2 bases, with 13 bases between. This CDR3 contains 15 residues. This CDR3 is CASSAGTYLTDTQYF. CDR3 DNA sequence: TGTGCCAGCAGCGCCGGGACTTATCTCACAGATACGCAGTATTTT.

The V gene is TRBV2, the J gene TRBJ2-3, with TRBD2 matching 12 bases. V was clipped by 5 bases and J by 8 bases; unmatched bases: 5. The CDR3 length is 14 residues. Per the germline V gene, CDR1 is SNHLY and CDR2 is FYNNEI. The CDR3 bases are TGTGCCAGCAGTCTAGCGGGAGGGCGGGTTACGCAGTATTTT. Amino acids: CASSLAGGRVTQYF.

This clone was picked up a small number of times. The V gene is TRBV9, the J gene TRBJ2-1; 8 nucleotides line up with TRBD2. This CDR3 region has 14 residues. CDR1 and CDR2 from the germline V gene are SGDLS and YYNGEE. The V gene end was trimmed by 2 bases and the J gene end by 5 bases; junction bases not matched to a gene: 3. In DNA form, the CDR3 reads TGTGCCAGCAGCGTCGGGGGACTAGACAATGAGCAGTTCTTC. It encodes CASSVGGLDNEQFF.

The chain employs TRBV6-5 and TRBJ2-1, with D perhaps TRBD1 or TRBD2 (6 bases each). The CDR3 has 14 amino acids. Germline V gives CDR1 MNHEY, CDR2 SVGAGI. The ends were cut back, 8 bases at V and 10 bases at J, with 21 bases in the middle. The CDR3 DNA reads as TGTGCCAGCGGATTGTCCCGGGGCGGGACAGAGCAGTTCTTC. Translating gives CASGLSRGGTEQFF.

This clone was detected ten times or more. The rearrangement links TRBV2 to TRBJ1-1; 7 positions match TRBD1. Germline CDR1 and CDR2: SNHLY and FYNNEI. The trim removed 6 bases at V and 4 bases at J, leaving 8 bases unmatched. The CDR3 is 14 residues long. In DNA, the CDR3 is TGTGCCAGCAGCAGACAGGGTGTAGGCACTGAAGCTTTCTTT. Amino acids: CASSRQGVGTEAFF.